The 3 T cell receptor beta chains below come from one sample, sequenced in a study of T cell responses to AZD1222 COVID-19 vaccine. Sequenced by immunoSEQ multiplex PCR; TCRdb stores in-frame clones only, minus some. The table lists 110,000 or so clones, more than 70% of them singletons. Sequences were derived from peripheral blood, sampled 28 days after the second AZD1222 dose. The source of these receptors is an adult who received the AZD1222 COVID-19 vaccine.

This rearrangement joins TRBV15 to TRBJ2-1; D call uncertain. CDR1 LNHNV and CDR2 YYDKDF come from the germline V gene (reference sequence). The V end lost 2 bases, the J end lost 4 bases, and 3 bases lay between the germline ends. The length of the CDR3 is 12 residues. The DNA of the CDR3 is TGTGCCACCAGCAGATTGTACAATGAGCAGTTCTTC. It translates to CATSRLYNEQFF. The variable domain in full, completed from reference TRBV15 and TRBJ2-1, reads DAMVIQNPRYQVTQFGKPVTLSCSQTLNHNVMYWYQQKSSQAPKLLFHYYDKDFNNEADTPDNFQSRRPNTSFCFLDIRSPGLGDTAMYLCATSRLYNEQFFGPGTRLTVL.

Here the CDR3 reads CASSSTSGSSYEQYF. The CDR3 DNA sequence: TGTGCCAGCAGCTCGACTAGCGGGAGCTCCTACGAGCAGTACTTC. The rearrangement joins TRBV7-6 to TRBJ2-7; 12 bases fit TRBD2. Germline trimming cut 4 bases from V and 0 bases from J; bases unmatched to any gene: 1. This CDR3 has 15 residues. Germline assignment: CDR1 SGHVS and CDR2 FNYEAQ.

The chain joins TRBV3-1 (or the pseudogene TRBV3-2) to TRBJ2-7; 9 bases line up with TRBD2. V shed 4 bases, J shed 5 bases, and the junction held 12 bases outside the gene matches. Germline V gene data show CDR1 as LGHDT and CDR2 as YNNKEL (reference sequence). The CDR3 runs 16 residues. As DNA, the CDR3 is TGTGCCAGCAGCCCGTTGGAAAGCGGGGGGCCCCACGAGCAGTACTTC. It translates to CASSPLESGGPHEQYF.